The 3 T cell receptor beta chains listed next were all sequenced from one sample in a study of blood T cell repertoires in COVID-19. The data were produced by immunoSEQ multiplex PCR, yet TCRdb's version contains in-frame clones alone and is incomplete. The table includes about 200,000 clones, 85% to 90% detected once. Input material: PBMCs or T cells enriched from blood (not recorded which). The origin of the receptors is a man aged 25-45 years who had recovered from COVID-19.

The chain uses TRBV20-1 and TRBJ2-7, with 9 bases that match TRBD1. Germline V lookup: CDR1 DFQATT, CDR2 SNEGSKA (reference sequence). This CDR3 is built from 14 residues. J lost 5 bases, V lost 3 bases, and 8 bases had no gene match. Here the CDR3 reads CSASKPGQGNEQYF. The CDR3 DNA follows: TGCAGTGCTAGTAAACCGGGACAGGGCAACGAGCAGTACTTC.

J is TRBJ2-5 and V is TRBV5-4; 12 bases match TRBD2. V dropped 3 bases and J dropped 2; count of bases not matched to a gene: 8. CDR1 SGHNT and CDR2 YYREEE come from the germline V gene (reference sequence). The CDR3 totals 17 residues. The CDR3 spells CASSSPLAGGNQETQYF. CDR3 bases: TGTGCCAGCAGCTCCCCACTAGCGGGGGGTAATCAAGAGACCCAGTACTTC.

The gene calls are TRBV11-3 and TRBJ2-1; possibly TRBD1 for D (5 bases). V was pared by 2 bases and J by 4 bases, with 6 bases between. The CDR3 spans 13 residues. CDR1 and CDR2 from the germline V gene are SGHNT and YENEEA. The CDR3 nucleotides read TGTGCCAGCAGCTTAACAGGATACAATGAGCAGTTCTTC. This sequence encodes CASSLTGYNEQFF.